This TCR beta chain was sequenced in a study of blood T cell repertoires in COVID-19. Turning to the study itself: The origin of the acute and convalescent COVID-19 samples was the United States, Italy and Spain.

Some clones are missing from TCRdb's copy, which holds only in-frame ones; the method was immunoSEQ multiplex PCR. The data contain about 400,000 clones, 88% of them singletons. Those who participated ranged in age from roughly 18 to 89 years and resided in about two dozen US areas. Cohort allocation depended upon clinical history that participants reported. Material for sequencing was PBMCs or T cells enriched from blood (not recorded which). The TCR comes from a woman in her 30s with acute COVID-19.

The CDR3 loop is CASSQEGAIVNQPQHF. The CDR3 DNA is TGCGCCAGCAGCCAAGAAGGGGCAATTGTTAACCAGCCCCAGCATTTT. The chain carries TRBV4-1 and TRBJ1-5, with TRBD1 as a possible D gene (5 bases). The CDR3 has 16 amino acids. Germline CDR1 MGHRA, CDR2 YSYEKL. The germline V and J ends were trimmed by 0 bases and 7 bases, with 16 bases remaining between them.